Below, 29 T cell receptor beta chains from the same sample are listed, as sequenced in a study of T cell repertoires in cytomegalovirus infection. TCRdb ran MiXCR on the reads and lists one entry per CDR3 protein. In the table there are around 250,000 distinct CDR3 sequences, about a sixth of which are singletons. Sequenced material: CD8+ T cells from PBMCs. The receptor set was obtained from a human donor in good health (CMV status not recorded). Some clones in this sample may be carry-over from other donors' samples.

This clonotype was seen repeatedly, ten times or more. The chain recombines TRBV7-6 with TRBJ1-1; no definite D call. The CDR3 contains 12 residues. V was pared by 8 bases and J by 8 bases, with 15 bases between. Germline CDR1 is SGHVS and CDR2 is FNYEAQ. CDR3 loop: CASLSLIGEAFF. For the CDR3, the DNA is TGTGCCAGCCTCTCCCTCATAGGGGAAGCTTTCTTT.

This clonotype was found a few times. The J gene is TRBJ2-2, the V gene TRBV2, with a weak D call TRBD2 (5 bases). Germline V CDR1 and CDR2: SNHLY, FYNNEI. The ends were cut back, 0 bases at V and 2 bases at J, with 19 bases in the middle. This CDR3 is built from 19 residues. For the CDR3, the DNA is TGTGCCAGCAGTGAAGCGCTTCGAGGGTTTCCCTCAAACACCGGGGAGCTGTTTTTT. Translation: CASSEALRGFPSNTGELFF.

This clonotype was counted between two and nine times. The J gene is TRBJ2-3, the V gene TRBV4-3; TRBD2 matches at 7 bases. J gave up 8 bases and V 0 bases, and 17 bases lay outside the gene matches. Germline loops: CDR1 LGHNA, CDR2 YSLEER. This CDR3 comprises 18 residues. The CDR3 is CASSQDRRVAGPRATQYF. In DNA, the CDR3 is TGCGCCAGCAGCCAAGATCGGAGGGTAGCGGGCCCCCGGGCTACGCAGTATTTT.

This clonotype was detected many times. The chain employs TRBV7-2 and TRBJ2-3; 9 nucleotides line up with TRBD2. J lost 4 bases, V lost 2 bases, and 7 bases had no gene match. The CDR3 contains 16 residues. CDR1 is SGHTA and CDR2 is FQGNSA in the germline V gene. The CDR3 protein is CASSLWVAGVSDTQYF. Here the CDR3 DNA reads TGTGCCAGCAGCTTATGGGTAGCGGGGGTATCAGATACGCAGTATTTT. Full variable domain (missing parts from reference TRBV7-2 and TRBJ2-3): GAGVSQSPSNKVTEKGKDVELRCDPISGHTALYWYRQSLGQGLEFLIYFQGNSAPDKSGLPSDRFSAERTGGSVSTLTIQRTQQEDSAVYLCASSLWVAGVSDTQYFGPGTRLTVL.

This clonotype appeared many times. The rearrangement links TRBV6-2 or TRBV6-3 to TRBJ2-1; no clear D. Germline-derived CDR1 and CDR2 are MNHEY and SVGEGT. The CDR3 runs 13 residues. V was pared by 4 bases and J by 4 bases, with 8 bases between. The CDR3 DNA is TGTGCCAGCAGTTTTGGTGTGTACAATGAGCAGTTCTTC. It translates to CASSFGVYNEQFF.

This clonotype was seen more than once but under ten times. The genes are TRBV6-1 and TRBJ1-1; D not certain. The V and J ends lost 8 bases and 1 base respectively, with 11 bases between them. Germline CDR1 is MNHNS and CDR2 is SASEGT. The CDR3 loop spans 13 amino acids. The CDR3 DNA sequence: TGTGCCAGCGGCTTGGGGAGGAACACTGAAGCTTTCTTT. Translated: CASGLGRNTEAFF.

This clonotype has only a few counts. The rearrangement joins TRBV20-1 to TRBJ2-7; the match to TRBD1 covers 8 bases. CDR3 length: 15 residues. After removal of 0 bases from V and 4 bases from J, the junction contained 8 bases not matched to a gene. Germline V lookup: CDR1 DFQATT, CDR2 SNEGSKA (reference sequence). CDR3 loop: CSARDQTGGLYEQYF. DNA for the CDR3: TGCAGTGCTAGAGATCAAACAGGGGGGTTATACGAGCAGTACTTC.

This clonotype appeared many times. This chain joins TRBV2 and TRBJ1-2, with TRBD1 as a possible D gene (5 bases). Germline V lookup: CDR1 SNHLY, CDR2 FYNNEI. The V end lost 1 base, the J end lost 6 bases, and 15 bases lay between the germline ends. CDR3 length equals 15 residues. The CDR3 nucleotides read TGTGCCAGCAGTGAAGAAGTCAGGGCCTGGGATGGCTACACCTTC. Translating gives CASSEEVRAWDGYTF.

This clonotype occurred many times. The chain recombines TRBV7-6 with TRBJ2-7, with D perhaps matching TRBD1 (6 bases). CDR1 is SGHVS and CDR2 is FNYEAQ in the germline V gene. The V end lost 4 bases, the J end lost 6 bases, and 13 bases lay between the germline ends. The CDR3 sequence is 13 residues long. The DNA for the CDR3 is TGTGCCAGCAGCTCTACTCGGACAGCCGAGCAGTACTTC. Translation gives CASSSTRTAEQYF.

This clonotype was counted between two and nine times. V gene TRBV24-1 combines with J gene TRBJ2-1; D tentatively reads TRBD1 or TRBD2 (5 bases each). V was clipped by 0 bases and J by 2 bases, with 10 bases between them. The CDR3 totals 16 residues. Germline V gene sequence: CDR1 KGHDR, CDR2 SFDVKD. The CDR3 DNA follows: TGTGCCACCAGTGATTTGAGGGACCCCCCCTACAATGAGCAGTTCTTC. Amino acid sequence: CATSDLRDPPYNEQFF.

This clonotype was detected a few times. The chain links TRBV15 to TRBJ2-7, with no clear D. V was cut by 3 bases and J by 3 bases, with 6 bases left in between. This CDR3 has 12 residues. Germline V lookup: CDR1 LNHNV, CDR2 YYDKDF (reference sequence). CDR3 nucleotide sequence: TGTGCCACCAGCAGGGGCAGCTACGAGCAGTACTTC. Translation gives CATSRGSYEQYF.

This clonotype was counted a single time. The chain carries TRBV20-1 and TRBJ1-1; no reliable D call. Trimming took 4 bases from V and 6 from J, leaving 15 bases between them. Germline loops: CDR1 DFQATT, CDR2 SNEGSKA (reference sequence). The CDR3 is 13 residues long. CDR3 residues: CSAIPAGWAEAFF. The DNA of the CDR3 is TGCAGTGCTATTCCGGCGGGTTGGGCTGAAGCTTTCTTT.

The chain recombines TRBV7-9 with TRBJ2-5; D remains unclear. Trimming removed 3 bases from V and 5 bases from J, with 16 bases in between. Germline CDR1 reads SEHNR; CDR2 reads FQNEAQ (reference sequence). There are 15 residues in the CDR3. Written as DNA, the CDR3 is TGTGCCAGCAGCTTCCTGACGGACCGAATGGAGACCCAGTACTTC. Its translation is CASSFLTDRMETQYF. The full variable domain, in which reference TRBV7-9 and TRBJ2-5 provide the parts outside the CDR3, is DTGVSQNPRHKITKRGQNVTFRCDPISEHNRLYWYRQTLGQGPEFLTYFQNEAQLEKSRLLSDRFSAERPKGSFSTLEIQRTEQGDSAMYLCASSFLTDRMETQYFGPGTRLLVL.

This clonotype turned up a few times. The chain employs TRBV7-4 and TRBJ1-1; 7 bases map to TRBD1. The length of the CDR3 is 13 residues. J was trimmed by 7 bases and V by 1 base; bases with no gene match: 3. The germline V gene encodes CDR1 SGHVT and CDR2 SQSDAQ. CDR3 residues: CASSLVRQGEAFF. In DNA, the CDR3 is TGTGCCAGCAGCTTAGTGAGACAGGGTGAAGCTTTCTTT.

This chain connects TRBV23-1 to TRBJ1-2, with TRBD1 matching over 9 bases. TRBV23-1 is filed as an ORF, its function uncertain. The length of the CDR3 is 17 residues. V lost 0 bases, J lost 3 bases, and 8 bases stayed unmatched. The CDR3 DNA follows: TGCGCCAGCAGTCAATCGGACAGGGGAGTTGCCTACTATGGCTACACCTTC. Translated, it gives CASSQSDRGVAYYGYTF.

The gene calls are TRBV6-4 and TRBJ2-1; D call uncertain. Germline V gene sequence: CDR1 MRHNA, CDR2 SNTAGT. This CDR3 has 11 residues. Deletions cut 5 bases from V and 7 bases from J, with 6 bases between. CDR3 nucleotides: TGTGCCAGCAGTCATAGGAATGAGCAGTTCTTC. Its translation: CASSHRNEQFF.

The chain has TRBV29-1 and TRBJ1-1, with 8 bases aligning to TRBD1. V lost 7 bases and J lost 4; bases outside the gene matches: 5. This CDR3 has 12 amino acids. Germline CDR1 reads SQVTM; CDR2 reads ANQGSEA. CDR3 in DNA: TGCAGCGCTACTACAGGGGGCACTGAAGCTTTCTTT. Its protein is CSATTGGTEAFF.

This chain uses TRBV28 with TRBJ1-1; weak D call: TRBD1 (5 bases). Germline lookup yields CDR1 MDHEN and CDR2 SYDVKM. The ends were cut back, 4 bases at V and 4 bases at J, with 13 bases in the middle. The CDR3 is 14 residues long. CDR3: CASSYPDTGTEAFF. The CDR3 DNA reads as TGTGCCAGCAGTTATCCGGACACGGGCACTGAAGCTTTCTTT.

This sequence joins TRBV28 and TRBJ1-1; possible D gene TRBD1, 5 bases. Germline CDR1 reads MDHEN; CDR2 reads SYDVKM. This CDR3 is built from 17 residues. Trimming removed 6 bases at V and 3 bases at J, with 23 bases between. The CDR3 spells CASSRGTQLRSYTEAFF. The DNA of the CDR3 is TGTGCCAGCAGCCGCGGGACCCAACTCAGATCGTACACTGAAGCTTTCTTT. Full variable domain (rest looked up from reference TRBV28 and TRBJ1-1): DVKVTQSSRYLVKRTGEKVFLECVQDMDHENMFWYRQDPGLGLRLIYFSYDVKMKEKGDIPEGYSVSREKKERFSLILESASTNQTSMYLCASSRGTQLRSYTEAFFGQGTRLTVV.

The chain is built from TRBV6-2 or TRBV6-3 and TRBJ1-5; no firm D call. The V end lost 2 bases, the J end lost 0 bases, and 17 bases lay between the germline ends. The CDR3 contains 18 residues. The germline gives CDR1 MNHEY, CDR2 SVGEGT. CDR3 DNA: TGTGCCAGCAGTTACGCCGAGAGCGCCGCGTATAGCAATCAGCCCCAGCATTTT. This encodes CASSYAESAAYSNQPQHF.

The rearrangement joins TRBV5-6 to TRBJ1-1; tentative D call: TRBD1 (5 bases). V lost 0 bases to trimming and J lost 0 bases, with 12 bases between them. CDR3 length equals 16 residues. Germline CDR1 SGHDT, CDR2 YYEEEE. The CDR3 sequence is CASSLGGTNMNTEAFF. In DNA form, the CDR3 reads TGTGCCAGCAGCTTGGGAGGGACCAACATGAACACTGAAGCTTTCTTT.

The chain combines TRBV28 with TRBJ2-7; 8 bases are a match to TRBD2. The V gene end was trimmed by 6 bases and the J gene end by 5 bases; junction bases not matched to a gene: 9. This CDR3 region has 14 residues. Germline CDR1 reads MDHEN; CDR2 reads SYDVKM. The CDR3 nucleotides are TGTGCCAGCAGGGCCCCGGGGGGGGGAAACGAGCAGTACTTC. Translating gives CASRAPGGGNEQYF. The full variable domain, in which reference TRBV28 and TRBJ2-7 provide the parts outside the CDR3, is DVKVTQSSRYLVKRTGEKVFLECVQDMDHENMFWYRQDPGLGLRLIYFSYDVKMKEKGDIPEGYSVSREKKERFSLILESASTNQTSMYLCASRAPGGGNEQYFGPGTRLTVT.

The chain carries TRBV19 and TRBJ2-3; D may be TRBD1 (6 bases). From germline, CDR1 is LNHDA and CDR2 SQIVND (reference sequence). Deletions cut 4 bases from V and 0 bases from J, with 11 bases between. There are 15 residues in the CDR3. CDR3: CASSTSDSSTDTQYF. DNA of the CDR3: TGTGCCAGTAGTACCTCGGACAGTAGCACAGATACGCAGTATTTT.

This clonotype was picked up a small number of times. The chain is built from TRBV27 and TRBJ2-7, with TRBD1 identical over 8 bases. The CDR3 covers 17 residues. Germline trimming cut 3 bases from V and 5 bases from J; bases unmatched to any gene: 15. Germline CDR1 MNHEY, CDR2 SMNVEV (reference sequence). CDR3 residues: CASSFSRTGIILNEQYF. The CDR3 region has the DNA TGTGCCAGCAGTTTCTCCCGGACAGGGATCATCCTCAACGAGCAGTACTTC.

There are many counts of this clonotype. The chain couples TRBV7-2 to TRBJ1-1; 7 bases agree with TRBD1. The CDR3 contains 14 residues. CDR1 and CDR2 from the germline V gene are SGHTA and FQGNSA. The trim removed 6 bases at V and 9 bases at J, leaving 13 bases unmatched. Here the CDR3 DNA reads TGTGCCAGCAGACAGACCGACAGGGCTCCTCAAGCTTTCTTT. Protein product: CASRQTDRAPQAFF.

This clonotype was counted a few times. This chain uses TRBV11-2 with TRBJ2-5; D assignment may be TRBD1 or TRBD2 (6 bases each). V gave up 5 bases and J gave up 3 bases, with 10 bases separating them. Germline V CDR1 and CDR2: SGHAT, FQNNGV. CDR3 length equals 13 residues. CDR3 amino acids: CASSTGTEETQYF. The DNA of the CDR3 is TGTGCCAGCAGCACAGGGACTGAAGAGACCCAGTACTTC.

Details on this clonotype: A much larger clone differs by one base, so this may be a read error. The CDR3 sequence: CTSSPPGGGYEQYF. CDR3 coding DNA: TGTACCAGCAGCCCCCCAGGGGGCGGATACGAGCAGTACTTC. The rearrangement joins TRBV7-9 to TRBJ2-7; 8 bases map to TRBD1. The CDR3 length is 14 residues. Looked up from germline, CDR1 is SEHNR and CDR2 is FQNEAQ (reference sequence).

The sample holds a few counts of this clonotype. The chain uses TRBV6-2 or TRBV6-3 and TRBJ2-3; TRBD2 might be the D (5 bases). Germline CDR1 reads MNHEY; CDR2 reads SVGEGT. V was trimmed by 5 bases and J by 6 bases, leaving 18 bases between them. This CDR3 contains 15 residues. The CDR3 bases are TGTGCCAGCAGTGGACTTTGGGGTTCGGAGGATACGCAGTATTTT. This encodes CASSGLWGSEDTQYF.

V and J are TRBV11-1 and TRBJ2-2, with 9 bases that match TRBD1. The length of the CDR3 is 16 residues. Germline V gives CDR1 SGHAT, CDR2 FQDESV (reference sequence). V shed 5 bases, J shed 4 bases, and the junction held 8 bases outside the gene matches. Here the CDR3 DNA reads TGTGCCAGCAGCCGTTCGGGACAGGGTGCCACCGGGGAGCTGTTTTTT. Its translation is CASSRSGQGATGELFF.